This T cell receptor beta chain was recovered during a study of T cell responses to AZD1222 COVID-19 vaccine. The CDR3 is made up of 11 amino acids. V lost 6 bases and J 8 bases, leaving 13 bases between the germline ends. Germline CDR1 is DFQATT and CDR2 is SNEGSKA (reference sequence). Study outcomes and limitations: Unmutated regions of variants are reportedly targeted by nearly half of spike-specific TCRs. Baseline seropositives among AZD1222 recipients totaled only six or seven. Across spike, vaccine-associated CD4 TCRs were found, dominant at 160-218 and 743-854. The donors showed a predominance of white British ancestry and of females, with possible underestimation of clonal diversity.

Here immunoSEQ multiplex PCR was the method, and the copy in TCRdb shows in-frame clones only, minus some. The repertoire holds some 180,000 clones, with approximately 92% as singletons. A single count supports this clone. The antigen is undetermined. This chain uses TRBV20-1 with TRBJ1-2; D gene unclear. Sequences were derived from peripheral blood, sampled on day 0 of AZD1222 vaccination. The TCR originated in an adult in good health. The DNA of the CDR3 is TGCAGTGCCCCCCTGGAGGGAGGCTACACCTTC. Its translation is CSAPLEGGYTF.